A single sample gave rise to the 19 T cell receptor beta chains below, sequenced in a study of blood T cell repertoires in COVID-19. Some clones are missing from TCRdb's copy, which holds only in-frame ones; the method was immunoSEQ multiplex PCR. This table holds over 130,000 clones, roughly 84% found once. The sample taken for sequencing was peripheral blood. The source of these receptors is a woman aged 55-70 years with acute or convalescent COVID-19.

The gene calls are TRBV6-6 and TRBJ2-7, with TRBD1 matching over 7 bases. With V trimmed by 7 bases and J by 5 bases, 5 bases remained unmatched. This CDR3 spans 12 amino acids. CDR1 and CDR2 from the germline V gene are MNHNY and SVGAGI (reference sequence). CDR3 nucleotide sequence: TGTGCCAGCACCCTAGACAGGGACGAGCAGTACTTC. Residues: CASTLDRDEQYF.

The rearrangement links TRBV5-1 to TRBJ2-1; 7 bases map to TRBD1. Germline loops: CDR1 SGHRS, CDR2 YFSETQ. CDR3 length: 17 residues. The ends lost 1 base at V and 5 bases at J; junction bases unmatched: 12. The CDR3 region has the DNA TGCGCCAGCAGCTTGAGAGGGGGCGGACCGGGTGACAATGAGCAGTTCTTC. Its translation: CASSLRGGGPGDNEQFF.

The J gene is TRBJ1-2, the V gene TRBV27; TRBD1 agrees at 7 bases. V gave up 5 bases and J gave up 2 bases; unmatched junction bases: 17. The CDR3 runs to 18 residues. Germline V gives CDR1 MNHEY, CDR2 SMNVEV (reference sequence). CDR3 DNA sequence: TGTGCCAGCAGTCGCCAGGGACAGTATGGAGGGAGGAACTATGGCTACACCTTC. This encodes CASSRQGQYGGRNYGYTF.

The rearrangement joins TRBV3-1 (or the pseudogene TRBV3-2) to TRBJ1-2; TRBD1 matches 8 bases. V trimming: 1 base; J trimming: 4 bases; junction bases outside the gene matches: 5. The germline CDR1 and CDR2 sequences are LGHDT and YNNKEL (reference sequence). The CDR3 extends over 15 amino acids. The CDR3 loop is CASSQATGEGYGYTF. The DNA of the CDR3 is TGTGCCAGCAGCCAAGCGACAGGGGAAGGCTATGGCTACACCTTC.

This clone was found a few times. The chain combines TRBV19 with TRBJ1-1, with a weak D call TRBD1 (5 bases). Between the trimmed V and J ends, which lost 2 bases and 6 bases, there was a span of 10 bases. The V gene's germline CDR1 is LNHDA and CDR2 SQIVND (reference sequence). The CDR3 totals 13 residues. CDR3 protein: CASSINWGAEAFF. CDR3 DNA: TGTGCCAGTAGTATAAATTGGGGCGCTGAAGCTTTCTTT.

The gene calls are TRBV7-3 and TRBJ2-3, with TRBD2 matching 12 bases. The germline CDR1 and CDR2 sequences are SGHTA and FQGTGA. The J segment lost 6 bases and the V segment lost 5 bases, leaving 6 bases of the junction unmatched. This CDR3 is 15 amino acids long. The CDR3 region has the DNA TGTGCCAGCAGCCGAACTAGCGGGAGGCGGGATACGCAGTATTTT. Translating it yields CASSRTSGRRDTQYF.

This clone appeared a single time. CDR3 bases: TGCGCCAGGATCACCGAGGCCCCTTACGAGCAGTACTTC. Translated, it gives CARITEAPYEQYF. This chain links TRBV10-1 with TRBJ2-7; D remains unclear. Germline V CDR1 and CDR2: WNHNN, SYGVQD (reference sequence). CDR3 length equals 13 residues. V lost 9 bases and J lost 4, with 16 bases in between.

The CDR3 protein is CASTPDRARETQYF. The DNA for the CDR3 is TGTGCCAGCACCCCAGACAGGGCCCGAGAGACCCAGTACTTC. The V and J genes are TRBV7-9 and TRBJ2-5, with 7 positions matching TRBD1. The CDR3 spans 14 residues. Germline lookup yields CDR1 SEHNR and CDR2 FQNEAQ (reference sequence). After removal of 7 bases from V and 4 bases from J, the junction contained 9 bases not matched to a gene.

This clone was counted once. CDR3 region: CASSRQGRYGYTF. CDR3 bases: TGTGCCAGCAGCCGACAGGGGCGCTATGGCTACACCTTC. The J gene is TRBJ1-2, the V gene TRBV28; 8 bases line up with TRBD1. The CDR3 runs 13 residues. Germline CDR1 MDHEN, CDR2 SYDVKM. The V and J ends lost 6 bases and 4 bases, in that order; junction bases with no gene match: 4.

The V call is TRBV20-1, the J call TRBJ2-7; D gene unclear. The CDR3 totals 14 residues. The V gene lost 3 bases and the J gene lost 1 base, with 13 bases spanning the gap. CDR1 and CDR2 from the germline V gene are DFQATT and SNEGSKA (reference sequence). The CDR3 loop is CSASTPPQSYEQYF. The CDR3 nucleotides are TGCAGTGCTAGTACCCCCCCCCAGTCCTACGAGCAGTACTTC.

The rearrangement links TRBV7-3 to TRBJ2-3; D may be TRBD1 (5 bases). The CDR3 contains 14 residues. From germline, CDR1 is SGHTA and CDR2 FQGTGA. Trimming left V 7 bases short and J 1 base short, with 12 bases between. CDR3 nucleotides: TGTGCCAGCACGCAGGGTTCGGGCACAGATACGCAGTATTTT. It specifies CASTQGSGTDTQYF.

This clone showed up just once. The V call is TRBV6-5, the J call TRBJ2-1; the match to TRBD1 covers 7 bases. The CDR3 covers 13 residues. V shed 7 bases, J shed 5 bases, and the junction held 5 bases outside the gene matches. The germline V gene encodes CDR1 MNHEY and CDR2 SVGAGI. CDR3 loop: CASNPTGNNEQFF. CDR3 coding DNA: TGTGCCAGCAATCCGACAGGGAACAATGAGCAGTTCTTC.

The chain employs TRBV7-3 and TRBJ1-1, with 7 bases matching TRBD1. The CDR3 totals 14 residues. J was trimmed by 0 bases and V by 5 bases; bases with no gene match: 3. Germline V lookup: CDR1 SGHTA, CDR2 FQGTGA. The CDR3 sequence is CASSPGTVNTEAFF. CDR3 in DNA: TGTGCCAGCAGCCCCGGGACAGTGAACACTGAAGCTTTCTTT.

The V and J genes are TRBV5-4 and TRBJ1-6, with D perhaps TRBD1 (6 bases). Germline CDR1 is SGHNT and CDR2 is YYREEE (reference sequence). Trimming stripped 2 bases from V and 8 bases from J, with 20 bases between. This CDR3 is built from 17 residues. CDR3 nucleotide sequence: TGTGCCAGCAGCTTTGGCCAGGGGCTCATGGGTGATTCACCCCTCCACTTT. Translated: CASSFGQGLMGDSPLHF. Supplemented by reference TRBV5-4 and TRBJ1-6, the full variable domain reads ETGVTQSPTHLIKTRGQQVTLRCSSQSGHNTVSWYQQALGQGPQFIFQYYREEENGRGNFPPRFSGLQFPNYSSELNVNALELDDSALYLCASSFGQGLMGDSPLHFGNGTRLTVT.

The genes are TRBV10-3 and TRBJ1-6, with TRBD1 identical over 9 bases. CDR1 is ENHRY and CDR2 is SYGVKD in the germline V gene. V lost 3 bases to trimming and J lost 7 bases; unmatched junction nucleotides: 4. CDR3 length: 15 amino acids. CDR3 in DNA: TGTGCCATCAGTGATGGAGGACAGGGGAATTCACCCCTCCACTTT. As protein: CAISDGGQGNSPLHF.

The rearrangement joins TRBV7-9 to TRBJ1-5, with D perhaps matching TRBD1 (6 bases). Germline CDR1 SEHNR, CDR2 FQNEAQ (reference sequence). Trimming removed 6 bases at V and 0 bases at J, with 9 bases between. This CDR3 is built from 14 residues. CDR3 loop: CASSQQGSNQPQHF. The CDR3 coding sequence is TGTGCCAGCAGTCAACAGGGTAGCAATCAGCCCCAGCATTTT. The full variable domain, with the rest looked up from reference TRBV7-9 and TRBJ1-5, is DTGVSQNPRHKITKRGQNVTFRCDPISEHNRLYWYRQTLGQGPEFLTYFQNEAQLEKSRLLSDRFSAERPKGSFSTLEIQRTEQGDSAMYLCASSQQGSNQPQHFGDGTRLSIL.

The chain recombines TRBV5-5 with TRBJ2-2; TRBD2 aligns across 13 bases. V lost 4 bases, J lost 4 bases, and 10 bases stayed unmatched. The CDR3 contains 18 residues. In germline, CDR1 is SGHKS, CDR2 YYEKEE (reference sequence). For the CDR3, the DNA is TGTGCCAGCAGCCTGGGACTAGCGGGAATTGGTGGCACCGGGGAGCTGTTTTTT. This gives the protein CASSLGLAGIGGTGELFF.

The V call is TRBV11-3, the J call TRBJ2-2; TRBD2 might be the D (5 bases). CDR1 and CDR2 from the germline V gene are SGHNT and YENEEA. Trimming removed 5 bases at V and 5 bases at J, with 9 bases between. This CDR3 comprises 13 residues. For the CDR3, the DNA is TGTGCCAGCAGCGCTCTAGCTACCGGGGAGCTGTTTTTT. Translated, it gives CASSALATGELFF.

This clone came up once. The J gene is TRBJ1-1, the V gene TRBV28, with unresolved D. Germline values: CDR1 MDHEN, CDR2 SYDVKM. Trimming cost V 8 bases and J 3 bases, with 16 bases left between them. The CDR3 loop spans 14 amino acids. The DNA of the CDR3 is TGTGCCAGCTTGGAGGGAGGGCTAGACACTGAAGCTTTCTTT. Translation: CASLEGGLDTEAFF.